Listed below are T cell receptor beta chains from one sample, sequenced in a study of radiotherapy plus CTLA-4 blockade in lung cancer. Sequenced by immunoSEQ multiplex PCR; TCRdb stores in-frame clones only, minus some. The sample lists about 68,000 clones, less than 80% occurring once. The material sequenced was peripheral blood, taken from a patient treated with radiotherapy plus ipilimumab. These TCRs come from a human donor with non-small cell lung cancer who had a complete response to radiotherapy plus ipilimumab. CDR3s include the opening cysteine and the closing phenylalanine or tryptophan. D genes are given only for firm matches. Clone size is not always given. Where it is, it says once, few, many or a class for expanded clones.

j_call: TRBJ1-2
v_call: TRBV5-1
d_call: .
clone_size: .
cdr3_aa: CASSLMAEADYGYTF
cdr3_nt: TGCGCCAGCAGCTTGATGGCAGAAGCAGACTATGGCTACACCTTC

j_call: TRBJ1-1
v_call: TRBV19
d_call: TRBD1
clone_size: .
cdr3_aa: CASSATTGGEAFF
cdr3_nt: TGTGCCAGTAGTGCAACGACAGGGGGGGAAGCTTTCTTT

j_call: TRBJ2-3
v_call: TRBV6-5
d_call: .
clone_size: .
cdr3_aa: CASSYSWGTQYF
cdr3_nt: TGTGCCAGCAGTTATAGCTGGGGTACGCAGTATTTT

j_call: TRBJ1-1
v_call: TRBV7-9
d_call: .
clone_size: .
cdr3_aa: CASSQLTGWDTEAFF
cdr3_nt: TGTGCCAGCAGCCAACTCACAGGGTGGGACACTGAAGCTTTCTTT

j_call: TRBJ1-2
v_call: TRBV7-9
d_call: .
clone_size: .
cdr3_aa: CASSLDRYGYTF
cdr3_nt: TGTGCCAGCAGCTTAGACCGCTATGGCTACACCTTC

j_call: TRBJ1-5
v_call: TRBV28
d_call: .
clone_size: once
cdr3_aa: CASSLDRNQPQHF
cdr3_nt: TGTGCCAGCAGTCTGGACAGAAATCAGCCCCAGCATTTT

j_call: TRBJ2-5
v_call: TRBV13
d_call: .
clone_size: .
cdr3_aa: CASSLTGLGLETQYF
cdr3_nt: TGTGCCAGCAGCTTAACGGGACTGGGGCTGGAGACCCAGTACTTC

j_call: TRBJ1-2
v_call: TRBV25-1
d_call: .
clone_size: once
cdr3_aa: CASSDGRSGYTF
cdr3_nt: TGTGCCAGCAGTGATGGGAGATCTGGCTACACCTTC

j_call: TRBJ1-2
v_call: TRBV5-4
d_call: .
clone_size: .
cdr3_aa: CASSLDPGGYGYTF
cdr3_nt: TGTGCCAGCAGCTTGGACCCGGGGGGCTATGGCTACACCTTC

j_call: TRBJ1-2
v_call: TRBV19
d_call: TRBD1
clone_size: once
cdr3_aa: CASSIPGTDYYGYTF
cdr3_nt: TGTGCCAGTAGTATACCCGGGACAGACTACTATGGCTACACCTTC

j_call: TRBJ2-3
v_call: TRBV6-4
d_call: .
clone_size: .
cdr3_aa: CASSDRYTQYF
cdr3_nt: TGTGCCAGCAGTGACCGCTATACGCAGTATTTT

j_call: TRBJ2-2
v_call: TRBV7-8
d_call: TRBD1
clone_size: .
cdr3_aa: CASSLVTGYTGELFF
cdr3_nt: TGTGCCAGCAGCTTAGTGACAGGGTACACCGGGGAGCTGTTTTTT

j_call: TRBJ1-1
v_call: TRBV6-5
d_call: TRBD1
clone_size: .
cdr3_aa: CASSPDRATEAFF
cdr3_nt: TGTGCCAGCAGCCCGGACAGGGCAACTGAAGCTTTCTTT

j_call: TRBJ1-3
v_call: TRBV29-1
d_call: TRBD1
clone_size: .
cdr3_aa: CSVEGQASSGNTIYF
cdr3_nt: TGCAGCGTTGAGGGACAGGCGAGCTCTGGAAACACCATATATTTT

j_call: TRBJ2-1
v_call: TRBV19
d_call: TRBD1
clone_size: .
cdr3_aa: CASSMGLMGQITRGSYNEQFF
cdr3_nt: TGTGCCAGTAGTATGGGTCTTATGGGACAGATAACCAGAGGCTCCTACAATGAGCAGTTCTTC

j_call: TRBJ2-3
v_call: TRBV27
d_call: .
clone_size: .
cdr3_aa: CASSSHRDYTQYF
cdr3_nt: TGTGCCAGCAGTTCCCACCGGGACTATACGCAGTATTTT

j_call: TRBJ2-1
v_call: TRBV19
d_call: .
clone_size: .
cdr3_aa: CASQEGWNEQFF
cdr3_nt: TGTGCCTCACAGGAGGGTTGGAATGAGCAGTTCTTC

j_call: TRBJ2-1
v_call: TRBV5-5
d_call: .
clone_size: .
cdr3_aa: CASSFDGEQFF
cdr3_nt: TGTGCCAGCAGCTTCGATGGTGAGCAGTTCTTC

j_call: TRBJ1-1
v_call: TRBV30
d_call: .
clone_size: .
cdr3_aa: CAWSVGSRGNTEAFF
cdr3_nt: TGTGCCTGGAGTGTAGGGTCCAGGGGGAACACTGAAGCTTTCTTT

j_call: TRBJ2-3
v_call: TRBV19
d_call: .
clone_size: .
cdr3_aa: CASSSSATQIVTDTQYF
cdr3_nt: TGTGCCAGTAGTAGCTCTGCGACCCAGATTGTCACAGATACGCAGTATTTT

j_call: TRBJ1-1
v_call: TRBV27
d_call: .
clone_size: .
cdr3_aa: CASSFAMNTEAFF
cdr3_nt: TGTGCCAGCAGTTTTGCTATGAACACTGAAGCTTTCTTT

j_call: TRBJ2-1
v_call: TRBV18
d_call: TRBD1
clone_size: .
cdr3_aa: CASSPPGQGTEQFF
cdr3_nt: TGTGCCAGCTCACCACCGGGACAGGGGACTGAGCAGTTCTTC

j_call: TRBJ1-1
v_call: TRBV5-1
d_call: .
clone_size: .
cdr3_aa: CASGTGGMNTEAFF
cdr3_nt: TGCGCCAGCGGAACCGGGGGGATGAACACTGAAGCTTTCTTT

j_call: TRBJ2-3
v_call: TRBV7-2
d_call: .
clone_size: .
cdr3_aa: CASSLTRGSTDTQYF
cdr3_nt: TGTGCCAGCAGCTTAACCAGGGGAAGCACAGATACGCAGTATTTT

j_call: TRBJ1-3
v_call: TRBV6-5
d_call: .
clone_size: .
cdr3_aa: CASSWREEGNTIYF
cdr3_nt: TGTGCCAGCAGTTGGAGAGAGGAGGGAAACACCATATATTTT

j_call: TRBJ1-1
v_call: TRBV6-9
d_call: .
clone_size: .
cdr3_aa: CASSARGTNTEAFF
cdr3_nt: TGTGCCAGCAGCGCCCGGGGAACGAACACTGAAGCTTTCTTT

j_call: TRBJ1-5
v_call: TRBV19
d_call: TRBD1
clone_size: once
cdr3_aa: CASTNRGTLRQPQHF
cdr3_nt: TGTGCCAGTACCAACAGGGGGACTCTCCGACAGCCCCAGCATTTT

j_call: TRBJ1-5
v_call: TRBV6-5
d_call: .
clone_size: .
cdr3_aa: CASSSTGRSQPQHF
cdr3_nt: TGTGCCAGCAGTTCAACAGGGAGGAGTCAGCCCCAGCATTTT

j_call: TRBJ2-7
v_call: TRBV6-5
d_call: TRBD2
clone_size: .
cdr3_aa: CASTTPGGAGEQYF
cdr3_nt: TGTGCCAGCACTACCCCGGGAGGGGCAGGGGAGCAGTACTTC

j_call: TRBJ2-7
v_call: TRBV5-1
d_call: .
clone_size: .
cdr3_aa: CASSVDPDPYEQYF
cdr3_nt: TGCGCCAGCAGCGTGGATCCGGACCCCTACGAGCAGTACTTC

j_call: TRBJ2-3
v_call: TRBV29-1
d_call: TRBD1
clone_size: .
cdr3_aa: CSGNRGSVDTQYF
cdr3_nt: TGCAGCGGGAACAGGGGAAGCGTCGATACGCAGTATTTT

j_call: TRBJ1-1
v_call: TRBV30
d_call: .
clone_size: few
cdr3_aa: CAWIPGYTEAFF
cdr3_nt: TGTGCCTGGATTCCAGGGTACACTGAAGCTTTCTTT

j_call: TRBJ2-7
v_call: TRBV29-1
d_call: .
clone_size: once
cdr3_aa: CSVEGRRAYEQYF
cdr3_nt: TGCAGCGTTGAAGGACGGAGAGCCTACGAGCAGTACTTC

j_call: TRBJ1-4
v_call: TRBV5-4
d_call: .
clone_size: .
cdr3_aa: CASSRREGRGEKLFF
cdr3_nt: TGTGCCAGCAGCCGCCGGGAGGGACGGGGTGAAAAACTGTTTTTT